This entry is about one T cell receptor (beta chain). No antigen is known for it. Assay: immunoSEQ multiplex PCR; the TCRdb copy retains only in-frame clones and omits some. This sample has about 32,000 clones; 70% occur once, and the top ten carry approximately 4%. This entry belongs to a study of radiotherapy plus CTLA-4 blockade in lung cancer. Study-wide background: Across the patients, objective responses occurred in 18%, and disease control in around 31%. Findings and limits, study-wide: With interferon-beta, early dynamics of blood T cell clones were reported to best predict response. Subsequent to radiotherapy plus ipilimumab, tumor-derived TCR clones underwent expansion in blood.

Patients had chemo-refractory metastatic non-small-cell lung cancer and received focal radiation plus CTLA-4 blockade that used ipilimumab. There are 15 residues in the CDR3. Per the germline V gene, CDR1 is SGDLS and CDR2 is YYNGEE. J was trimmed by 6 bases and V by 1 base; bases with no gene match: 9. The TCR was taken from a human donor with non-small cell lung cancer who had stable disease on radiotherapy plus ipilimumab. V and J are TRBV9 and TRBJ2-7, with TRBD2 matching over 8 bases. Specimen: peripheral blood, collected from a patient treated with radiotherapy plus ipilimumab. The CDR3 coding sequence is TGTGCCAGCAGCGTACTGAGCGGGAGAATGGGCGAGCAGTACTTC. Translation: CASSVLSGRMGEQYF.